One TCR beta chain is described in this entry. Its cognate antigen is unknown. The data derive from a study of T cells expressing NK-cell markers. Study summary: In the group of eight sequenced donors, seven were HCMV-seropositive and one was seronegative. Broader study findings: Six of the donors carried dominant NKG2C+ clonotypes that took up about 1.0-7.5% of their CD8+ T cells.

Looked up from germline, CDR1 is SGHRS and CDR2 is YFSETQ. The CDR3 runs 14 residues. TCRdb reprocessed the 5' RACE reads; each CDR3 protein has one entry and no DNA is given. This table lists approximately 150,000 distinct CDR3 sequences. This chain links TRBV5-1 with TRBJ1-2; with no DNA, the TCRdb D assignment of TRBD1 cannot be verified. This TCR came from a woman between 18 and 69 years old in good health. Specimen: blood T cells: a sorted CD56 or NKG2C T cell subset, CD4+ or CD8+ T cells, or bulk PBMC T cells (not recorded which). The CDR3 is CASSDNRDLYGYTF.